A single sample gave rise to the 26 T cell receptor beta chains below, sequenced in a study of blood T cell repertoires in COVID-19 (dated by TCRdb to 2019 to 2021). The library was built by means of the immunoSEQ multiplex PCR assay. Held by TCRdb, this immuneACCESS table contains in-frame sequences only and omits some clones. Under half of the omission traces to an unresolved V gene where checked; the cause of the rest is unknown. For this sample there are approximately 300,000 clones; approximately 90% appear just once. The ten top clones hold just under 6.5% of the sample. The sample consisted of peripheral blood. These receptors were obtained from a woman aged 45-59 years with COVID-19, enrolled during active disease.

The gene calls are TRBV6-5 and TRBJ1-5, with D possibly TRBD1 on 5 matching bases. Trimming removed 5 bases at V and 0 bases at J, with 8 bases between. Germline V gene lookup returns CDR1 MNHEY and CDR2 SVGAGI. This CDR3 contains 14 residues. CDR3 DNA: TGTGCCAGCAGTCAGACAGTTAGCAATCAGCCCCAGCATTTT. It translates to CASSQTVSNQPQHF.

The chain recombines TRBV19 with TRBJ1-1; 10 bases agree with TRBD1. Losses at the gene ends were 3 bases for V and 7 bases for J; bases not matched to a gene: 5. The CDR3 sequence is 14 residues long. Per the germline V gene, CDR1 is LNHDA and CDR2 is SQIVND (reference sequence). The CDR3 region has the DNA TGTGCCAGTAGTATCCAGACAGGGGGCTATGAAGCTTTCTTT. This encodes CASSIQTGGYEAFF.

In this sample, this clone turned up a few times. The chain has TRBV25-1 and TRBJ2-4; a weak D match, TRBD2 (5 bases). The CDR3 runs to 16 residues. The germline V and J ends were trimmed by 5 bases and 0 bases, with 14 bases remaining between them. Germline CDR1 is MGHDK and CDR2 is SYGVNS. CDR3 amino acids: CASSTLQRGAKNIQYF. The DNA for the CDR3 is TGTGCCAGCAGTACCCTCCAACGGGGAGCCAAAAACATTCAGTACTTC.

The V and J genes are TRBV10-3 and TRBJ2-7, with 14 bases identical to TRBD2. This CDR3 region has 19 residues. V dropped 0 bases and J dropped 3; count of bases not matched to a gene: 10. Germline assignment: CDR1 ENHRY and CDR2 SYGVKD. Written as DNA, the CDR3 is TGTGCCATCAGTGAGTCTTTGATGGGACTAGCGGGAGCCCACTACGAGCAGTACTTC. Protein: CAISESLMGLAGAHYEQYF.

The rearrangement joins TRBV12-3 or TRBV12-4 to TRBJ1-2, with D perhaps TRBD1 (5 bases). Trimming cost V 1 base and J 8 bases, with 11 bases left between them. The CDR3 contains 13 residues. CDR3 sequence (DNA): TGTGCCAGCAGTTTAGGCCAGGGTGAAGGCTACACCTTC. This codes for CASSLGQGEGYTF.

This clone was counted once. The V gene is TRBV6-5, the J gene TRBJ2-2; 7 positions match TRBD1. CDR1 and CDR2 (germline): MNHEY, SVGAGI. This CDR3 is 15 amino acids long. V shed 7 bases and J 5 bases; nucleotides not matched to a gene: 10. The CDR3 DNA follows: TGTGCCAGCATCCCGGGACAGTCGCGAACCGGGGAGCTGTTTTTT. Amino acids: CASIPGQSRTGELFF.

V and J are TRBV27 and TRBJ1-1; possibly TRBD1 for D (5 bases). This CDR3 spans 13 amino acids. Germline V gives CDR1 MNHEY, CDR2 SMNVEV (reference sequence). V lost 2 bases, J lost 8 bases, and 12 bases lay in between. In nucleotides, the CDR3 is TGTGCCAGCAGTTTAAGAGAAGACAGAGAAGCTTTCTTT. As protein: CASSLREDREAFF.

The sample holds one count of this clone. This sequence joins TRBV6-4 and TRBJ2-7; TRBD2 is a possible D gene (5 bases). CDR1 is MRHNA, CDR2 SNTAGT, per germline. Between the trimmed V and J ends, which lost 4 bases and 4 bases, there was a span of 17 bases. CDR3 size: 15 residues. The CDR3 DNA reads TGTGCCAGCAGTGGCCGTGAGGAAGGAGGTTACGAGCAGTACTTC. This translates into CASSGREEGGYEQYF.

V usage is TRBV6-2 or TRBV6-3 and J usage is TRBJ2-3, with D perhaps TRBD2 (6 bases). The V gene lost 4 bases and the J gene lost 2 bases, with 22 bases spanning the gap. This CDR3 is built from 18 residues. Germline values: CDR1 MNHEY, CDR2 SVGEGT. CDR3 protein: CASSSQPPSELITDTQYF. CDR3 nucleotides: TGTGCCAGCAGTTCCCAACCTCCTAGCGAGCTAATCACAGATACGCAGTATTTT.

The chain has TRBV29-1 and TRBJ2-7, with 7 bases matching TRBD2. Germline V gives CDR1 SQVTM, CDR2 ANQGSEA. The length of the CDR3 is 12 residues. Losses at the gene ends were 6 bases for V and 2 bases for J; bases not matched to a gene: 4. The CDR3 DNA reads TGCAGCGTGGCGGGAGAGACCTACGAGCAGTACTTC. It specifies CSVAGETYEQYF.

The chain uses TRBV27 and TRBJ2-1; 9 nucleotides agree with TRBD2. Germline V lookup: CDR1 MNHEY, CDR2 SMNVEV (reference sequence). CDR3 length: 15 residues. V lost 9 bases, J lost 8 bases, and 14 bases stayed unmatched. The CDR3 bases are TGTGCCAGTTCAATAGCGGGAGTCGGTTCCTATGAGCAGTTCTTC. It specifies CASSIAGVGSYEQFF.

This clone showed up just once. J is TRBJ1-4 and V is TRBV5-1, with 9 positions matching TRBD1. CDR3 length: 15 residues. Germline V lookup: CDR1 SGHRS, CDR2 YFSETQ. Germline trimming cut 0 bases from V and 6 bases from J; bases unmatched to any gene: 3. CDR3 nucleotide sequence: TGCGCCAGCAGCTTGGCGGACAGGGGACATGAAAAACTGTTTTTT. This encodes CASSLADRGHEKLFF.

This sequence joins TRBV21-1 and TRBJ1-3; the table's TRBD1 call for D was not verified on the DNA. TRBV21-1 is classified as a pseudogene. The CDR3 is 17 amino acids. The CDR3 here is CASSNLDDSLGGNTIYF. The CDR3 coding sequence is TGTGCCAGCAGCAACCTAGACGACAGCCTAGGTGGAAACACCATATATTTT.

This rearrangement joins TRBV24-1 to TRBJ2-2; tentatively, D is TRBD1 (5 bases). CDR1 is KGHDR, CDR2 SFDVKD, per germline. This CDR3 region has 14 residues. V was trimmed by 8 bases and J by 0 bases, leaving 9 bases between them. The CDR3 DNA reads TGTGCCACCACTCAGGGTACGAACACCGGGGAGCTGTTTTTT. Its protein product is CATTQGTNTGELFF.

The chain uses TRBV29-1 and TRBJ1-2, with TRBD1 matching over 9 bases. J gave up 2 bases and V 7 bases, and 8 bases lay outside the gene matches. The CDR3 length is 14 residues. The germline V gene encodes CDR1 SQVTM and CDR2 ANQGSEA. The CDR3 reads CSAEGQGLNYGYTF. The CDR3, as DNA: TGCAGCGCGGAGGGACAGGGTCTAAACTATGGCTACACCTTC.

The genes are TRBV6-4 and TRBJ2-5, with TRBD2 as a possible D gene (5 bases). CDR3 length: 15 residues. V was clipped by 3 bases and J by 4 bases, with 15 bases between them. The V gene's germline CDR1 is MRHNA and CDR2 SNTAGT. The chain's CDR3 is CASSEAVGNVETQYF. In DNA form, the CDR3 reads TGTGCCAGCAGTGAAGCGGTTGGTAACGTAGAGACCCAGTACTTC.

The table lists this clone with a few counts. The rearrangement links TRBV7-9 to TRBJ2-7, with D possibly matching TRBD1 (6 bases). There are 13 residues in the CDR3. Trimming left V 1 base short and J 8 bases short, with 12 bases between. Germline CDR1 SEHNR, CDR2 FQNEAQ (reference sequence). This chain's CDR3 is CASSLVTGIQQYF. For the CDR3, the DNA is TGTGCCAGCAGCTTAGTCACAGGGATCCAGCAGTACTTC.

V usage is TRBV2 and J usage is TRBJ2-5, with a weak D call TRBD1 (5 bases). CDR1 is SNHLY, CDR2 FYNNEI, per germline. CDR3 size: 14 residues. The V gene lost 11 bases and the J gene lost 0 bases, with 16 bases spanning the gap. The CDR3 DNA reads TGTGCCTCCTCTGAAAGGGGATACCAAGAGACCCAGTACTTC. Its translation: CASSERGYQETQYF.

This chain joins TRBV9 and TRBJ1-4, with 8 positions matching TRBD1. Germline assignment: CDR1 SGDLS and CDR2 YYNGEE. The CDR3 loop spans 15 amino acids. Trimming removed 0 bases from V and 7 bases from J; junction bases left unmatched: 5. The CDR3 coding sequence is TGTGCCAGCAGCGTAGGGACAGGGTGGAGTGAAAAACTGTTTTTT. Encoded protein: CASSVGTGWSEKLFF.

The chain recombines TRBV11-2 with TRBJ2-7; no definite D call. Germline assignment: CDR1 SGHAT and CDR2 FQNNGV. V shed 5 bases and J shed 4 bases, with 12 bases lying between them. The CDR3 consists of 13 residues. As DNA, the CDR3 is TGTGCCAGCAGCCGCCAAGCACTTTACGAGCAGTACTTC. As protein: CASSRQALYEQYF. Looking up the rest from reference TRBV11-2 and TRBJ2-7 gives the full variable domain: EAGVAQSPRYKIIEKRQSVAFWCNPISGHATLYWYQQILGQGPKLLIQFQNNGVVDDSQLPKDRFSAERLKGVDSTLKIQPAKLEDSAVYLCASSRQALYEQYFGPGTRLTVT.

This clone turned up a few times. The V gene is TRBV24-1, the J gene TRBJ2-5; TRBD1 might be the D (6 bases). The CDR3 sequence is 12 residues long. The germline V gene has CDR1 KGHDR and CDR2 SFDVKD. V shed 10 bases and J shed 5 bases, with 13 bases lying between them. This CDR3 is CATKGVLETQYF. CDR3 in DNA: TGTGCCACAAAGGGGGTTTTGGAGACCCAGTACTTC.

The chain links TRBV5-1 to TRBJ2-1; 9 bases are shared with TRBD2. The CDR3 loop spans 15 amino acids. V trimming: 7 bases; J trimming: 2 bases; junction bases outside the gene matches: 7. Germline V gene lookup returns CDR1 SGHRS and CDR2 YFSETQ. In nucleotides, the CDR3 is TGCGCCAGCGGAATAGCGGGGGTCACCTACAATGAGCAGTTCTTC. The encoded protein is CASGIAGVTYNEQFF.

The rearrangement uses TRBV5-1 and TRBJ2-5; TRBD2 matches 8 bases. V shed 1 base and J 3 bases; nucleotides not matched to a gene: 2. Germline V lookup: CDR1 SGHRS, CDR2 YFSETQ. This CDR3 region has 14 residues. CDR3 sequence (DNA): TGCGCCAGCAGCTTGACTAGCGGAGAAGAGACCCAGTACTTC. It encodes CASSLTSGEETQYF.

This clone has just a few counts. V usage is TRBV5-1 and J usage is TRBJ2-7, with 9 bases that match TRBD1. Germline assignment: CDR1 SGHRS and CDR2 YFSETQ. The length of the CDR3 is 15 residues. J gave up 5 bases and V 4 bases, and 10 bases lay outside the gene matches. The CDR3 region is CASSHTQGALHEQYF. The DNA for the CDR3 is TGCGCCAGCAGCCACACACAGGGGGCTCTCCACGAGCAGTACTTC.

The chain employs TRBV7-2 and TRBJ2-5; D not certain. The germline V gene has CDR1 SGHTA and CDR2 FQGNSA. Between the trimmed V and J ends, which lost 3 bases and 5 bases, there was a span of 7 bases. This CDR3 region has 12 residues. CDR3 nucleotides: TGTGCCAGCAGCTTTTTTCGGGAGACCCAGTACTTC. This sequence encodes CASSFFRETQYF.

The J gene is TRBJ1-2, the V gene TRBV21-1. TRBV21-1 is marked as a pseudogene. The length of the CDR3 is 15 residues. CDR3 amino acids: CASSKGRREEYGYTF. The CDR3 nucleotides are TGTGCCAGCAGCAAAGGTAGGAGGGAGGAGTATGGCTACACCTTC.